This passage covers 5 T cell receptor beta chains from one sample sequenced in a study of blood T cell repertoires in COVID-19. Profiling relied on immunoSEQ multiplex PCR, and the TCRdb table lists in-frame clones only, not all of them. The profile shows hundreds of thousands of clones, approximately 85% of them singletons. The sequencing input was peripheral blood. These receptors all come from a woman aged 25 to 45 with acute or convalescent COVID-19.

This chain joins TRBV24-1 and TRBJ2-7; 9 positions agree with TRBD2. With V trimmed by 2 bases and J by 2 bases, 3 bases remained unmatched. The CDR3 runs to 15 residues. Germline V gives CDR1 KGHDR, CDR2 SFDVKD. CDR3: CATSDSRLAAYEQYF. The CDR3 region has the DNA TGTGCCACCAGTGATTCCCGACTAGCGGCCTACGAGCAGTACTTC.

The chain uses TRBV13 and TRBJ2-5; 8 nucleotides line up with TRBD1. The CDR3 runs 16 residues. Germline lookup yields CDR1 PRHDT and CDR2 FYEKMQ (reference sequence). The J segment lost 1 base and the V segment lost 4 bases, leaving 8 bases of the junction unmatched. Here the CDR3 reads CASSSPDRDAQETQYF. Written as DNA, the CDR3 is TGTGCCAGCAGCTCCCCGGACAGGGACGCCCAAGAGACCCAGTACTTC.

The chain links TRBV20-1 to TRBJ1-2; D remains unclear. The germline CDR1 and CDR2 sequences are DFQATT and SNEGSKA (reference sequence). Trimming pared 3 bases from V and 7 bases from J, leaving 12 bases between. The CDR3 is 12 amino acids. CDR3 amino acids: CSASLSPLGYTF. The CDR3 DNA reads TGCAGTGCTAGTTTGAGCCCCCTTGGCTACACCTTC.

CDR3 nucleotide sequence: TGTGCCACCAGTGACGGACAGGTTAATCAGCCCCAGCATTTT. Translation gives CATSDGQVNQPQHF. This rearrangement joins TRBV24-1 to TRBJ1-5, with TRBD1 identical over 7 bases. The CDR3 is 14 residues long. Germline V gene data show CDR1 as KGHDR and CDR2 as SFDVKD. With V trimmed by 4 bases and J by 4 bases, 3 bases remained unmatched.

This sequence joins TRBV6-2 or TRBV6-3 and TRBJ2-7; 8 bases map to TRBD2. This CDR3 comprises 15 residues. Germline CDR1 reads MNHEY; CDR2 reads SVGEGT. V trimming: 6 bases; J trimming: 9 bases; junction bases outside the gene matches: 16. The CDR3 loop reads CASSSAGLALEGQYF. The CDR3 nucleotides are TGTGCCAGCAGCTCTGCCGGACTAGCTTTGGAGGGGCAGTACTTC.